This TCR beta chain was sequenced in a study of technical replicates of blood from several donors. V was shortened by 0 bases and J by 1 base, with 15 bases between the two germline ends. CDR3 size: 17 residues. Germline values: CDR1 LGHNA, CDR2 YSLEER. This clone has only one observation. The method was immunoSEQ multiplex PCR; TCRdb's version includes in-frame clones alone and lacks a portion of them. The table includes roughly 70,000 clones, over 90% detected once. Sequencing was carried out using PBMCs. The V call is TRBV4-3, the J call TRBJ1-1; D uncertain. This TCR came from a human donor in good health. Some clones in this sample may be carry-over from other donors' samples. This CDR3 is CASSQEWSPAKNTEAFF. CDR3 DNA sequence: TGCGCCAGCAGCCAAGAGTGGAGCCCGGCGAAGAACACTGAAGCTTTCTTT.